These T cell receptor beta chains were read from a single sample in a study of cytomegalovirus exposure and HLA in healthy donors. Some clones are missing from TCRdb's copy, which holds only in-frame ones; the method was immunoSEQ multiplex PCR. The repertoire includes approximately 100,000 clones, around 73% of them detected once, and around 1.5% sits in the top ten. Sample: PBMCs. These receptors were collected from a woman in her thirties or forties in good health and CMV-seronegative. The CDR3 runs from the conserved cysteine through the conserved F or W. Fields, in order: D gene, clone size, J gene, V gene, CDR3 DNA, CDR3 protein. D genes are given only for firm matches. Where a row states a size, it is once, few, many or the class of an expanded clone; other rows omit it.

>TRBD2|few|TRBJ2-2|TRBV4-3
TGCGCCAGCAGCCAAGAGACTAGCGGGCCGAACACCGGGGAGCTGTTTTTT
CASSQETSGPNTGELFF
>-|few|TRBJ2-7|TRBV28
TGTGCCAGCAGGCTCCGAGGTCGCTACGAGCAGTACTTC
CASRLRGRYEQYF
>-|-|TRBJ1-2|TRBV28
TGTGCCAGCAGTTCCCCCTCGACAGAGAGCTACACCTTC
CASSSPSTESYTF
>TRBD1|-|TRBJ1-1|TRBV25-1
TGTGCCAGCAGTGAATACGGACAGGGTGATGGTGGGGGCACTGAAGCTTTCTTT
CASSEYGQGDGGGTEAFF
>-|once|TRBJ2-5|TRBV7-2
TGTGCCAGCGCTAGGGGGTCATCGGAGACCCAGTACTTC
CASARGSSETQYF
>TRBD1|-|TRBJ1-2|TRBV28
TGTGCCAGCAGTCCACGACAGGGGCGGGGCTACACCTTC
CASSPRQGRGYTF
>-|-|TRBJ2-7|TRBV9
TGTGCCAGCAGCGTACGGAGACAGTACTTC
CASSVRRQYF
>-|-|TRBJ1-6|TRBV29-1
TGCAGCGCTCAGTTCCATAATTCACCCCTCCACTTT
CSAQFHNSPLHF
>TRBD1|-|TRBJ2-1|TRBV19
TGTGCCAGTACCCCGGACAGGGGGCGTTATGAGCAGTTCTTC
CASTPDRGRYEQFF
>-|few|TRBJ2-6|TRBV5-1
TGCGCCAGCGCCGGAGGGGGCGGTGGGGCCAACGTCCTGACTTTC
CASAGGGGGANVLTF
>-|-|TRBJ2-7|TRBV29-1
TGCAGCGTTAAACGGGGGGCGTCCTACGAGCAGTACTTC
CSVKRGASYEQYF
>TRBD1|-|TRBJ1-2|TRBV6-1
TGTGCCAGCAGTGAAAGGGGACAGTTTGGCTACACCTTC
CASSERGQFGYTF
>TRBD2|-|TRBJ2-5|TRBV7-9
TGTGCCAGCAGCGAACGGACTAGCGGGAGGGCCAAGGAGACCCAGTACTTC
CASSERTSGRAKETQYF
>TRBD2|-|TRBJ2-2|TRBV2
TGTGCCAGCAGTGAGCGACTAGCGGGAGTAACCGGGGAGCTGTTTTTT
CASSERLAGVTGELFF
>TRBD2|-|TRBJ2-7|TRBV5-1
TGCGCCAGCAGGGTCACGGGGGGTCCTTCCTACGAGCAGTACTTC
CASRVTGGPSYEQYF
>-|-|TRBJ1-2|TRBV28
TGTGCCAGCAGTAAACCGTGGGAGGGGGGCTACACCTTC
CASSKPWEGGYTF
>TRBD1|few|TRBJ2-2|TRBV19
TGTGCCAGTAGTCTTACAGGGGCGGGGGAGCTGTTTTTT
CASSLTGAGELFF
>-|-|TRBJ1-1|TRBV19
TGTGCCAGTAGTACCGGAGGGAGGCGGACTGAAGCTTTCTTT
CASSTGGRRTEAFF
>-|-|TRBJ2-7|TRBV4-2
TGTGCCAGCAGCGTAACACGCATCGCCTACGAGCAGTACTTC
CASSVTRIAYEQYF
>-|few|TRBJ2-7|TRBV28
TGTGCCAGCAGCCCTCCGGGAAGGGCGGCCTACGAGCAGTACTTC
CASSPPGRAAYEQYF
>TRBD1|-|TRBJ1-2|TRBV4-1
TGCGCCAGCAGCCAAGGACAGGGGGGCTCTAATTATGGCTACACCTTC
CASSQGQGGSNYGYTF
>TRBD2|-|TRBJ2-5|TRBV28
TGTGCCAGCAGTTTATGGGTTTCCGGGGGGGGTGTGTCGACCCAGTACTTC
CASSLWVSGGGVSTQYF
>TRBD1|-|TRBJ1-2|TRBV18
TGTGCCAGCTCACCAAGGCCGGGACAGGGGGCATATGGCTACACCTTC
CASSPRPGQGAYGYTF
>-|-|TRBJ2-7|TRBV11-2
TGTGCCAGCAGCCCCTACGGGGGGCGCTCCTACGAGCAGTACTTC
CASSPYGGRSYEQYF
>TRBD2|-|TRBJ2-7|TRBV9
TGTGCCAGCAGCGTAGTTGGGGGGGGAATCGGCGAGCAGTACTTC
CASSVVGGGIGEQYF
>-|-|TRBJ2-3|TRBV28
TGTGCCAGCAACCATCAAACGCGGGGCCCGGGGAATACGCAGTATTTT
CASNHQTRGPGNTQYF
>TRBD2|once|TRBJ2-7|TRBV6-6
TGTGCCAGCAGCCTTACTAGCGGGAGGGCCACCGAGCAGTACTTC
CASSLTSGRATEQYF
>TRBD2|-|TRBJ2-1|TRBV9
TGTGCCAGCAGCGTAGAGAGCGGGAGGGCCCATGAGCAGTTCTTC
CASSVESGRAHEQFF
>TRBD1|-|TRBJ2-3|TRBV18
TGTGCCAGCTCACAACTACAGGGGGCCCGCACAGATACGCAGTATTTT
CASSQLQGARTDTQYF
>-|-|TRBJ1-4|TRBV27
TGTGCCAGCAGTCTGTCCGCGACAGGACTTGAAAAACTGTTTTTT
CASSLSATGLEKLFF
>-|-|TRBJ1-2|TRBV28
TGTGCCAGCACCACAGGGATCGGCTACACCTTC
CASTTGIGYTF
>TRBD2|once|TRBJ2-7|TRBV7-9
TGTGCCAGCAGCCGGACTAGCTTTAACGAGCAGTACTTC
CASSRTSFNEQYF
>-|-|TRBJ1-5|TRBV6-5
TGTGCCAGCGGACCAATGACAGCACAAAATCAGCCCCAGCATTTT
CASGPMTAQNQPQHF
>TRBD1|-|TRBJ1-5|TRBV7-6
TGTGCCAGCAGCACAGGGGTTAATCAGCCCCAGCATTTT
CASSTGVNQPQHF
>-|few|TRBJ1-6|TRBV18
TGTGCCAGCTCACCGACCGCTAGCTCCTATAATTCACCCCTCCACTTT
CASSPTASSYNSPLHF